A selection of T cell receptor beta chains follows, all from one sample in a study of identifying expanded T cells in peripheral blood. Assay used: immunoSEQ multiplex PCR; TCRdb lists only in-frame clones, some missing. The data show about 91,000 clones, approximately 88% seen once. The material sequenced was blood. The receptors derive from a person aged 18-70 years in good health. CDR3s include the opening cysteine and the closing phenylalanine or tryptophan. A D gene is named only where the DNA matches it firmly. Expanded clones are given a class, and other clones once, few, many or no size at all.

v_gene: TRBV7-9; d_gene: .; j_gene: TRBJ1-4; abundance: .; CDR3aa: CASSLGQVEEKLFF; CDR3nt: TGTGCCAGCAGCTTAGGGCAGGTGGAAGAAAAACTGTTTTTT
v_gene: TRBV2; d_gene: .; j_gene: TRBJ1-6; abundance: .; CDR3aa: CATQVTYNSPLHF; CDR3nt: TGTGCCACACAGGTTACCTATAATTCACCCCTCCACTTT
v_gene: TRBV28; d_gene: .; j_gene: TRBJ1-3; abundance: .; CDR3aa: CASSLTGTWRDSGNTIYF; CDR3nt: TGTGCCAGCAGTTTAACGGGGACGTGGCGCGACTCTGGAAACACCATATATTTT
v_gene: TRBV28; d_gene: TRBD2; j_gene: TRBJ2-1; abundance: .; CDR3aa: CASWTGGRTYNEQFF; CDR3nt: TGTGCCAGCTGGACGGGGGGGCGGACTTACAATGAGCAGTTCTTC
v_gene: TRBV12-2; d_gene: .; j_gene: TRBJ2-2; abundance: .; CDR3aa: CASRLGQANTGELFF; CDR3nt: TGTGCAAGTCGCTTAGGACAAGCGAACACCGGGGAGCTGTTTTTT
v_gene: TRBV6-6; d_gene: TRBD1; j_gene: TRBJ2-7; abundance: .; CDR3aa: CASSQAGTGSYEQYF; CDR3nt: TGTGCCAGCAGTCAAGCCGGGACAGGCTCCTACGAGCAGTACTTC
v_gene: TRBV20-1; d_gene: .; j_gene: TRBJ1-2; abundance: .; CDR3aa: CSAYFYGYTF; CDR3nt: TGCAGTGCCTACTTCTATGGCTACACCTTC
v_gene: TRBV7-2; d_gene: .; j_gene: TRBJ1-2; abundance: .; CDR3aa: CASRLDRTGGYTF; CDR3nt: TGTGCCAGCAGGCTTGACAGGACTGGGGGCTACACCTTC
v_gene: TRBV5-4; d_gene: .; j_gene: TRBJ1-5; abundance: .; CDR3aa: CASSLMTGTPYSNQPQHF; CDR3nt: TGTGCCAGCAGCTTGATGACCGGGACACCCTATAGCAATCAGCCCCAGCATTTT
v_gene: TRBV5-4; d_gene: TRBD2; j_gene: TRBJ2-3; abundance: .; CDR3aa: CASSGSSGRGGTDTQYF; CDR3nt: TGTGCCAGCAGCGGGTCTAGCGGGAGGGGAGGGACAGATACGCAGTATTTT
v_gene: TRBV10-2; d_gene: .; j_gene: TRBJ2-5; abundance: .; CDR3aa: CASRPGRERETQYF; CDR3nt: TGCGCCAGCAGACCGGGACGGGAGAGGGAGACCCAGTACTTC
v_gene: TRBV28; d_gene: .; j_gene: TRBJ2-7; abundance: .; CDR3aa: CASSFGGALYEQYF; CDR3nt: TGTGCCAGCAGTTTTGGGGGCGCCCTCTACGAGCAGTACTTC
v_gene: TRBV28; d_gene: TRBD1; j_gene: TRBJ2-7; abundance: .; CDR3aa: CASSFYGTGGRAEQYF; CDR3nt: TGTGCCAGCAGTTTCTACGGGACAGGGGGTAGGGCCGAGCAGTACTTC
v_gene: TRBV28; d_gene: TRBD2; j_gene: TRBJ2-3; abundance: .; CDR3aa: CASSFIRLAGLDTQYF; CDR3nt: TGTGCCAGCAGTTTCATTCGCCTAGCGGGCTTAGATACGCAGTATTTT
v_gene: TRBV7-9; d_gene: TRBD1; j_gene: TRBJ2-7; abundance: .; CDR3aa: CASSLGDRGYEQYF; CDR3nt: TGTGCCAGCAGCTTAGGGGACAGGGGATACGAGCAGTACTTC
v_gene: TRBV28; d_gene: TRBD2; j_gene: TRBJ2-2; abundance: few; CDR3aa: CASRAQRGNTGELFF; CDR3nt: TGTGCCAGCAGGGCCCAGCGGGGTAACACCGGGGAGCTGTTTTTT
v_gene: TRBV7-3; d_gene: .; j_gene: TRBJ2-3; abundance: .; CDR3aa: CASSGSGDTQYF; CDR3nt: TGTGCCAGCAGCGGCAGCGGCGATACGCAGTATTTT
v_gene: TRBV9; d_gene: TRBD2; j_gene: TRBJ2-5; abundance: .; CDR3aa: CASSVLAGAETQYF; CDR3nt: TGTGCCAGCAGCGTATTAGCGGGGGCAGAGACCCAGTACTTC
v_gene: TRBV4-1; d_gene: .; j_gene: TRBJ2-2; abundance: .; CDR3aa: CASSQETSGELFF; CDR3nt: TGCGCCAGCAGCCAAGAAACCTCCGGGGAGCTGTTTTTT
v_gene: TRBV9; d_gene: TRBD1; j_gene: TRBJ1-5; abundance: .; CDR3aa: CASSADRGPQPQHF; CDR3nt: TGTGCCAGCAGCGCCGACAGGGGGCCTCAGCCCCAGCATTTT
v_gene: TRBV9; d_gene: .; j_gene: TRBJ2-5; abundance: .; CDR3aa: CASSVVGQGQETQYF; CDR3nt: TGTGCCAGCAGCGTAGTGGGGCAGGGGCAAGAGACCCAGTACTTC
v_gene: TRBV11-1; d_gene: TRBD2; j_gene: TRBJ2-3; abundance: .; CDR3aa: CASSGGGTSADTQYF; CDR3nt: TGTGCCAGCAGCGGAGGGGGGACTAGCGCAGATACGCAGTATTTT
v_gene: TRBV6-4; d_gene: TRBD1; j_gene: TRBJ1-1; abundance: .; CDR3aa: CASSYSQGARPNTEAFF; CDR3nt: TGTGCCAGCAGTTACTCGCAGGGGGCGAGGCCGAACACTGAAGCTTTCTTT
v_gene: TRBV15; d_gene: TRBD2; j_gene: TRBJ2-1; abundance: .; CDR3aa: CATSSGRALGNEQFF; CDR3nt: TGTGCCACCAGCTCCGGGAGGGCCCTGGGAAATGAGCAGTTCTTC
v_gene: TRBV9; d_gene: .; j_gene: TRBJ1-1; abundance: .; CDR3aa: CASSLIGGVNTEAFF; CDR3nt: TGTGCCAGCAGCCTTATTGGGGGAGTGAACACTGAAGCTTTCTTT
v_gene: TRBV7-3; d_gene: .; j_gene: TRBJ2-1; abundance: .; CDR3aa: CASSSTTEGRFYNEQFF; CDR3nt: TGTGCCAGCAGCTCGACGACTGAGGGGAGGTTCTACAATGAGCAGTTCTTC
v_gene: TRBV7-2; d_gene: TRBD1; j_gene: TRBJ2-7; abundance: .; CDR3aa: CASSTRDRGRYEQYF; CDR3nt: TGTGCCAGCAGCACCCGGGACAGGGGAAGATACGAGCAGTACTTC
v_gene: TRBV6-5; d_gene: TRBD1; j_gene: TRBJ1-6; abundance: .; CDR3aa: CASSRSRDRVSPLHF; CDR3nt: TGTGCCAGCAGTCGTTCCCGGGACAGGGTTTCACCCCTCCACTTT
v_gene: TRBV6-4; d_gene: TRBD2; j_gene: TRBJ2-3; abundance: medium-sized; CDR3aa: CASSDSGGADTQYF; CDR3nt: TGTGCCAGCAGTGACTCCGGGGGGGCAGATACGCAGTATTTT